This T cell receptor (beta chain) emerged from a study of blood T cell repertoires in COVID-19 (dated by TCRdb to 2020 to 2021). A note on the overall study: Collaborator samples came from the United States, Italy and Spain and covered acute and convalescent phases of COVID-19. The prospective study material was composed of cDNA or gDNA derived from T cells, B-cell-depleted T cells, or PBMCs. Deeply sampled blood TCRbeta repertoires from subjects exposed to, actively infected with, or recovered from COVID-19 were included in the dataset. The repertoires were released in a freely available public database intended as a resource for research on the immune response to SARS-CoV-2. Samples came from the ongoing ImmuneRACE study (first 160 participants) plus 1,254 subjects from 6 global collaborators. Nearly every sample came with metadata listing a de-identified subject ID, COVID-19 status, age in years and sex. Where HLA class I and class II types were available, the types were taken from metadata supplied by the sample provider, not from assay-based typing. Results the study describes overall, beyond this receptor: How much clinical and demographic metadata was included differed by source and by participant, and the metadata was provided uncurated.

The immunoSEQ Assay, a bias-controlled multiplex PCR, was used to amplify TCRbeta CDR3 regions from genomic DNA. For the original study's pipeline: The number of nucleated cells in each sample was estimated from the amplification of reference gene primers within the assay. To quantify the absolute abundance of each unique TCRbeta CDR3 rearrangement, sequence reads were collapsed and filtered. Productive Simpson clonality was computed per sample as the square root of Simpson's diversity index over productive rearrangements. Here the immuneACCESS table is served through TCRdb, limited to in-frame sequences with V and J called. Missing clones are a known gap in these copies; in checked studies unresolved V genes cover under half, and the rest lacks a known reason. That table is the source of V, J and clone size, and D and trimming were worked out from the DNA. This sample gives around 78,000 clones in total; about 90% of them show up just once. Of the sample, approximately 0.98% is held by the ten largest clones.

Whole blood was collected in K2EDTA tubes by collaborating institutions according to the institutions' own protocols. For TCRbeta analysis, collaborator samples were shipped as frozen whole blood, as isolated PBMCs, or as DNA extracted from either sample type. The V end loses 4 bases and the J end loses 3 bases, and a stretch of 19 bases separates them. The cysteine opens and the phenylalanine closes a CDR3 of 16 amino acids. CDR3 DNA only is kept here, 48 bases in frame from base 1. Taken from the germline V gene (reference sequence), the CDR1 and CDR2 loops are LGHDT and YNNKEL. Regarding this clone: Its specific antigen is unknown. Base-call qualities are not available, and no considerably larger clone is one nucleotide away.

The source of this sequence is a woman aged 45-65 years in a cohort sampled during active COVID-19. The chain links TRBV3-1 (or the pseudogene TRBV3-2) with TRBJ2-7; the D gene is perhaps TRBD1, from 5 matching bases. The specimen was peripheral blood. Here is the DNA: TGTGCCAGCAGCCTCCGAGGCGGCAGGGCCTACTACGAGCAGTACTTC. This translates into CASSLRGGRAYYEQYF.